The 5 T cell receptor beta chains given below trace back to one sample, sequenced in a study of T cell changes during pregnancy in multiple sclerosis. Profiled with immunoSEQ multiplex PCR; TCRdb holds only in-frame clones, not every one. The table lists 39,000 or so clones, about 93% of them singletons. Sample: CD4+ T cells from peripheral blood mononuclear cells, taken after pregnancy. Receptor source: a female donor in good health, enrolled as a control in a pregnancy study.

On this clone: The same CDR3 is also encoded by other DNA sequences in this sample. The DNA for the CDR3 is TGTGCCAGCAGTTACTCCCAGGGTAATCAGCCCCAGCATTTT. This sequence encodes CASSYSQGNQPQHF. The chain combines TRBV6-5 with TRBJ1-5, with a possible D match to TRBD1 (5 bases). The V and J ends lost 0 bases and 4 bases respectively, with 7 bases between them. The germline CDR1 and CDR2 sequences are MNHEY and SVGAGI. The CDR3 spans 14 residues.

This sequence joins TRBV19 and TRBJ1-4; no firm D call. CDR3 length: 14 residues. CDR1 and CDR2 from the germline V gene are LNHDA and SQIVND (reference sequence). Deletions cut 3 bases from V and 1 base from J, with 6 bases between. The CDR3 region has the DNA TGTGCCAGTAGTATCTGGCAAACTAATGAAAAACTGTTTTTT. Encoded protein: CASSIWQTNEKLFF.

The chain combines TRBV18 with TRBJ2-2; tentative D call: TRBD2 (5 bases). V was shortened by 4 bases and J by 1 base, with 10 bases between the two germline ends. The germline V gene has CDR1 KGHSH and CDR2 LQKENI. The CDR3 is 15 residues long. The CDR3 protein is CASSRPTRNTGELFF. Here the CDR3 DNA reads TGTGCCAGCTCACGGCCCACTAGGAACACCGGGGAGCTGTTTTTT.

This chain uses TRBV9 with TRBJ1-1, with 7 bases identical to TRBD1. This CDR3 comprises 13 residues. Germline CDR1 SGDLS, CDR2 YYNGEE. With V trimmed by 2 bases and J by 4 bases, 2 bases remained unmatched. Written as DNA, the CDR3 is TGTGCCAGCAGCGTGTCAGGGGGCACTGAAGCTTTCTTT. It encodes CASSVSGGTEAFF.

This chain links TRBV5-1 with TRBJ2-3, with 8 nucleotides matching TRBD1. CDR1 is SGHRS, CDR2 YFSETQ, per germline. V trimming: 4 bases; J trimming: 2 bases; junction bases outside the gene matches: 15. This CDR3 has 18 residues. The CDR3 here is CASSPGQGTTLYTDTQYF. The CDR3 DNA is TGCGCCAGCAGCCCTGGACAGGGTACCACACTATACACAGATACGCAGTATTTT.